Shown below are 5 T cell receptor beta chains from a single sample sequenced in a study of siplizumab effects on memory and regulatory T cells. TCRdb's copy holds only in-frame clones and misses some; the assay was immunoSEQ multiplex PCR. This table has approximately 92,000 clones, roughly 94% appearing once. Sequencing used non-Treg CD4+ T cells sorted from blood. The receptors were sampled from a human donor in good health.

The chain combines TRBV11-2 with TRBJ1-3; no clear D gene. V gave up 5 bases and J gave up 0 bases, with 8 bases separating them. Germline CDR1 reads SGHAT; CDR2 reads FQNNGV. The CDR3 is made up of 14 amino acids. CDR3 sequence reads: CASSRSYSGNTIYF. The CDR3 bases are TGTGCCAGCAGCAGGTCGTACTCTGGAAACACCATATATTTT.

Only one count was recorded for this clone. The rearrangement uses TRBV28 and TRBJ1-5; D is undetermined. The germline CDR1 and CDR2 sequences are MDHEN and SYDVKM. V shed 7 bases and J shed 0 bases, with 13 bases lying between them. This CDR3 comprises 15 residues. This CDR3 reads CASTRGDYSNQPQHF. Written as DNA, the CDR3 is TGTGCCAGCACTCGCGGAGACTATAGCAATCAGCCCCAGCATTTT.

This sequence joins TRBV28 and TRBJ1-5, with 10 positions matching TRBD1. The CDR3 has 16 amino acids. CDR1 and CDR2 from the germline V gene are MDHEN and SYDVKM. Germline trimming cut 4 bases from V and 4 bases from J; bases unmatched to any gene: 7. CDR3 amino acids: CASSWGTGATNQPQHF. CDR3 coding DNA: TGTGCCAGCAGTTGGGGGACAGGGGCCACGAATCAGCCCCAGCATTTT.

The chain has TRBV12-5 and TRBJ2-2; D uncertain. Trimming removed 5 bases at V and 4 bases at J, with 11 bases between. CDR1 is LGHNT and CDR2 is FRNRAP in the germline V gene. There are 14 residues in the CDR3. The CDR3 DNA sequence: TGTGCTAGTGGTGTATCATCCGGCACCGGGGAGCTGTTTTTT. It encodes CASGVSSGTGELFF.

This chain links TRBV7-9 with TRBJ2-5, with D possibly matching TRBD2 (6 bases). The DNA end is a closer match to TRBJ2-7, so the J assignment may be wrong. CDR1 SEHNR and CDR2 FQNEAQ come from the germline V gene (reference sequence). The CDR3 consists of 17 residues. The CDR3 sequence is CASSLAGLRFEGSEQYF. CDR3 nucleotides: TGTGCCAGCAGCTTAGCGGGACTCAGGTTTGAGGGGAGCGAGCAGTACTTC.